Listed here is a single TCR beta chain. This clone's antigen is unknown. Base qualities are not provided; no much larger clone lies one nucleotide away. This specimen comes from a study of cytomegalovirus exposure and HLA in healthy donors (dated by TCRdb to 2016 to 2017). For the study in its entirety: An earlier analysis of several hundred of the donors reported about 290 Gb of sequence data and 120 million or so unique TCR beta sequences from about 200 million T cells. An early release covering 550 to 650 HLA-typed donors comprised approximately 300 gigabases of sequencing data and around 80 million unique TCR sequences. Among the roughly 400 genotyped donors, 81% belonged to the genetic ancestry cluster associated with self-reported Caucasian donors. The study aimed to test whether signatures of past pathogen exposure could be identified by cataloging public T cell receptors. The study used immunosequencing to profile the T cell repertoires of approximately 650 subjects and linked those repertoires to cytomegalovirus serostatus. A separate validation cohort of 100 to 150 different subjects was used in addition to the roughly 640-subject first cohort. To predict cytomegalovirus infection status, the study combined high-throughput TCR immunosequencing, statistical association of individual TCRs with disease status, and machine learning. A later analysis re-examined previously published TCR beta repertoires from 600 to 700 donors and added high-resolution HLA genotyping to investigate patterns of TCR occurrence. The later analysis used no new phenotypic data to find candidate immune exposures, relying instead on TCR beta sequences and their occurrence across donors. In an earlier analysis of a few hundred of the donors, high-throughput TCR beta sequencing was used to judge whether each TCR beta V gene segment behaved as functional or pseudogenic. Donor age, sex, ethnicity and CMV serostatus were collected together with the repertoire data. A later genetic analysis used genome-wide SNP genotypes for about 60% of the roughly 670 donors, treating that subset as a discovery cohort. Every repertoire in the discovery cohort had been generated on one and the same sequencing platform. Both class I and class II loci were covered by HLA typing, at four-digit resolution. Typing coverage differed by locus: A, B, C, DRB1 and DQB1 were typed in roughly 629-630 donors, DQA1 in about 560, DPA1 in over 600, and DPB1 in 472. Because of strong linkage in the cohort, a handful of DR-DQ haplotypes were treated as single units for association and clustering. Across some 400 genotyped donors of the cohort, an average of about 240,000 unique TCR beta nucleotide sequences per donor were sequenced, and roughly a sixth of those sequences were non-productive. What the study reported, not specific to this receptor: In a later analysis, several top co-occurrence clusters were reported to appear linked to parvovirus B19, influenza, CMV and Epstein-Barr virus. The authors suggested that the approach could potentially be generalized to other disease states and immunological phenotypes. Correlated functional status among segregating V segments might reflect linkage disequilibrium, but an unknown experimental factor could not be ruled out. A later genetic analysis associated a missense DCLRE1C variant with V-gene and J-gene trimming of TCR beta chains, and an independent cohort replicated the association. The cohort was sequenced for TCR beta chains only, and without alpha or paired-chain data the features that could be detected were limited. A further reported finding was that TCR beta sequences accurately predicted the HLA-A and HLA-B alleles for most subjects in the first cohort. A later analysis found that HLA-associated TCR beta chains were more clonally expanded and had lower generation probabilities than equally common non-associated chains. In a later analysis, TCR association rates were found to vary across HLA loci, with the most associated TCRs seen for DRB1 alleles and the fewest for HLA-C alleles. A later analysis associated about 17,000 TCR beta sequences with specific HLA alleles at a false discovery rate of 0.05. A later genetic analysis reported fewer N-insertions in productive TCRs among donors in an Asian-associated ancestry cluster than the roughly 700-donor mean. A cluster of highly shared sequence variants was judged likely to be a technical artifact of the sequencing pipeline. In vitro tests confirmed that three of the cytomegalovirus-associated TCR beta chains recognize cytomegalovirus antigens. Most TCR sequences were observed very rarely across donors, whereas some public TCRs were present in many individuals. Immune exposure information for the cohort was limited to CMV serostatus. Strong co-occurrence of HLA alleles, especially DR and DQ, made assigning TCR associations to individual alleles difficult. Because HLA typing was unavailable for some donors at each locus, only the typed subset was used in association tests. According to a later analysis, most CMV-associated TCR beta chains appeared to be HLA-restricted, and the HLA associations seemed to be driven largely by CMV exposure. The study listed approximately 150 TCR beta chains as associated with cytomegalovirus. Because the 87-base-pair reads could not distinguish some IMGT-functional V segments, including TRBV6-2 and TRBV6-3, those segments were excluded. Broadly in line with IMGT annotations, most TCR beta V segments showed up in productive rearrangements about 90% or about 30% of the time in an earlier analysis of 587 of the donors. Roughly uniform sequencing depth across donors was assumed in presence/absence analyses, although this assumption may not hold. The classifier was reported to diagnose cytomegalovirus status with high specificity and sensitivity in both the original cohort and the validation cohort. Because counts were too low, around 17 rarely observed V segments, including chromosome 9 orphons, were left out of the earlier analysis of 500 to 650 of the donors.

Libraries came from the immunoSEQ multiplex PCR assay. For the multiplex PCR, a mixture combining 60 forward primers for TCR Vbeta segments and 13 reverse primers for TCR Jbeta segments was used. The CDR3 region of rearranged TCR beta genes was amplified from genomic DNA with a multiplex PCR assay. The Illumina HiSeq System was used to sequence the amplified TCR beta libraries as 87-base-pair reads. Processing in the source paper ran as follows. Across the 640 or so repertoires, a later analysis counted tens of millions of unique TCR beta chains, 9.5 million to 12 million of which were shared by at least two donors. To remove PCR and sequencing errors, raw reads were error-corrected and collapsed into unique sequences using a nearest-neighbor algorithm that merged closely related sequences. Alignment of CDR3 sequences to IMGT reference sequences was used to assign V, D and J gene segments. For a sequence to be retained, a match of at least six nucleotides to both a V gene segment and a J gene segment was required. Rearrangements were called productive when the CDR3 lacked stop codons and stayed in frame with V and J; all others were non-productive. Following IMGT convention, CDR3 was defined as the stretch from the second conserved V-encoded cysteine up to the conserved J-encoded phenylalanine. Sequences without an unambiguous match to a single V gene segment were excluded from the earlier analysis of a few hundred of the donors. An earlier analysis of fewer than 750 of the donors called V segments functional above 56.7% productive rearrangements and segregating when the between-donor standard deviation exceeded 5%. To diagnose cytomegalovirus status from the catalog of TCR beta chain sequences, a statistical classification framework was built. A later analysis assigned V and J genes by comparing TCR nucleotide sequences with IMGT/GENE-DB human TR gene sequences. In a later analysis, CDR3 sequences and most-parsimonious VDJ recombination scenarios were assigned using the TCRdist pipeline. In a later analysis, each TCR beta chain was defined by its CDR3 amino acid sequence together with its V-gene family, and reads without a unique V-gene family were excluded. A later analysis removed 600 or so highly shared, low-generation-probability nucleotide sequences to deal with suspected cross-contamination and a sequencing artifact. In a later analysis, a clonal expansion index was calculated for each public chain from normalized within-repertoire ranks of inferred template counts. In a later analysis, generation probabilities were computed using a VDJ recombination model fitted to out-of-frame rearrangements, and the results were checked against IGoR. In a later analysis, TCR-TCR, TCR-HLA and TCR-CMV co-occurrence was scored with hypergeometric tests, and a repertoire-size bias correction was applied to TCR pairs. In a later analysis, false discovery rates were estimated by permuting HLA or CMV assignments 20 times. In a later analysis, co-occurring TCRs were grouped using DBSCAN, with TCRdist sequence similarity added in when clustering inside HLA-allele-positive subsets. Repertoires with fewer than 30,000 or more than 120,000 public chains were left out of co-occurrence clustering, as were about five repertoires with anomalous nucleotide sharing. TCRdb stores this immuneACCESS table with in-frame sequences only. Part of the clones is absent; in the studies checked, under half of the shortfall reflects unresolved V genes, and no reason is known for the rest. V, J and clone size are taken as reported in that table, and D and trimming were inferred from the DNA itself. For this sample the table gives around 200,000 clones, of which 86% were detected only once. The top ten constitute around 0.31% of the sample.

In total, 666 healthy bone marrow donors made up the cohort. All cohort members were sampled while nominally healthy, although unrecorded immune exposures were likely present. The donor tested CMV seronegative, placing the donor among the 350 to 400 seronegative members of the cohort. Each donor provided a peripheral blood sample, and peripheral blood mononuclear cells were used for TCR beta sequencing. Genomic DNA was extracted from the blood cell samples with the Qiagen DNeasy Blood Extraction Kit. V is pruned by 6 bases and J by 2 bases, leaving 3 bases of the junction without a gene match. Including the terminal cysteine and phenylalanine, the CDR3 comprises 15 residues. Only the CDR3 DNA stays, 45 bases, in frame from base 1. CDR1 MNHNS and CDR2 SASEGT were looked up in the germline V gene.

This clonotype was obtained from a woman in her thirties in good health and CMV-seronegative. Sample: PBMCs. The chain uses TRBV6-1 and TRBJ1-4; 10 central bases correspond to TRBD1. This receptor carries the CDR3 CASSDRGHTNEKLFF. The nucleotides are TGTGCCAGCAGCGACAGGGGGCACACTAATGAAAAACTGTTTTTT.